The 9 T cell receptor beta chains below come from one sample, sequenced in a study of regulatory T cells in long-lasting Graves disease. Libraries of TCR beta came from iRepertoire HTBI primers plus Arm-PCR of CDR3 regions. Each CDR3 protein gets one entry after TCRdb re-called the multiplex PCR reads with MiXCR. Of about 420,000 distinct CDR3 sequences listed, about a sixth were seen once; the top ten hold approximately 22%. Time point meaning: newly diagnosed GD, antithyroid drugs for less than 3 months. TCR sequences were obtained from RNA taken from PBMCs. The same sample was also studied in work on T cells in Graves' hyperthyroidism and ophthalmopathy.

The input for sequencing was peripheral blood mononuclear cells (PBMCs), taken at new diagnosis, from a patient treated with antithyroid drugs. These receptors were obtained from a woman between 18 and 29 years old with Graves disease.

There are a few counts of this clonotype. This sequence joins TRBV2 and TRBJ2-2, with D tentatively TRBD1 (5 bases). CDR3 length equals 15 residues. Germline V gene data show CDR1 as SNHLY and CDR2 as FYNNEI. V dropped 6 bases and J dropped 4 bases, with 15 bases sitting between them. The CDR3 spells CASRTDPRVTGELFF. The CDR3 bases are TGTGCCAGCAGAACAGACCCCAGGGTCACCGGGGAGCTGTTTTTT.

This clonotype was detected ten times or more. The chain has TRBV9 and TRBJ2-1, with TRBD2 identical over 13 bases. This CDR3 is built from 16 residues. Looked up from germline, CDR1 is SGDLS and CDR2 is YYNGEE. V trimming: 4 bases; J trimming: 8 bases; junction bases outside the gene matches: 9. CDR3 residues: CASSPRLAGGVDEQFF. CDR3 DNA sequence: TGTGCCAGCAGCCCACGACTAGCGGGAGGAGTCGATGAGCAGTTCTTC.

V and J are TRBV20-1 and TRBJ2-6; D is ambiguous. The CDR3 has 16 residues. Per germline, CDR1 DFQATT and CDR2 SNEGSKA (reference sequence). Trimming left V 3 bases short and J 0 bases short, with 12 bases between. The CDR3 bases are TGCAGTGCTAGTGGTTTACCCTTCTCTGGGGCCAACGTCCTGACTTTC. Protein product: CSASGLPFSGANVLTF.

In this sample, this clonotype turned up a few times. This chain joins TRBV4-1 and TRBJ2-1; 7 bases line up with TRBD2. V dropped 1 base and J dropped 5; count of bases not matched to a gene: 5. Germline CDR1 MGHRA, CDR2 YSYEKL. The CDR3 has 15 amino acids. Here the CDR3 DNA reads TGCGCCAGCAGCCAAGTAGGTCTAGCGGACAATGAGCAGTTCTTC. Translated: CASSQVGLADNEQFF.

This clonotype occurred a few times. The rearrangement uses TRBV2 and TRBJ2-7; 10 bases map to TRBD1. J was trimmed by 5 bases and V by 10 bases; bases with no gene match: 11. CDR1 and CDR2 (germline): SNHLY, FYNNEI. The CDR3 runs to 14 residues. This chain's CDR3 is CATSRMGTGDEQYF. DNA for the CDR3: TGTGCCACATCGAGAATGGGGACAGGGGACGAGCAGTACTTC. The full variable domain, in which reference TRBV2 and TRBJ2-7 provide the parts outside the CDR3, is EPEVTQTPSHQVTQMGQEVILRCVPISNHLYFYWYRQILGQKVEFLVSFYNNEISEKSEIFDDQFSVERPDGSNFTLKIRSTKLEDSAMYFCATSRMGTGDEQYFGPGTRLTVT.

This clonotype was found a few times. V is TRBV11-3 and J is TRBJ2-2, with D possibly TRBD2 on 6 matching bases. From germline, CDR1 is SGHNT and CDR2 YENEEA. The V end was cut by 1 base, the J end by 5 bases, with 17 bases between. The CDR3 loop spans 17 amino acids. The CDR3 here is CASSLARGPVLTGELFF. For the CDR3, the DNA is TGTGCCAGCAGCTTAGCGCGGGGCCCGGTTTTAACCGGGGAGCTGTTTTTT.

This clonotype appeared many times. V is TRBV30 and J is TRBJ2-1, with D unresolved. V was shortened by 5 bases and J by 2 bases, with 10 bases between the two germline ends. CDR3 size: 13 residues. Germline V lookup: CDR1 GTSNPN, CDR2 SVGIG (reference sequence). The CDR3 DNA is TGTGCCTGGGCCCCCATACCCTACAATGAGCAGTTCTTC. Protein: CAWAPIPYNEQFF.

This clonotype has more than one count but fewer than ten. This could be a read error, since a much larger clone is one nucleotide away. This chain links TRBV28 with TRBJ2-3; 10 bases align to TRBD2. The length of the CDR3 is 16 residues. Germline V lookup: CDR1 MDHEN, CDR2 SYDVKM. The ends lost 8 bases at V and 8 bases at J; junction bases unmatched: 16. CDR3 coding DNA: TGTGCCAGCGGTGAGGTTAGCGGGAGGACCGCCGGTACGCAGTATTTT. Translation: CASGEVSGRTAGTQYF. Filled out from reference TRBV28 and TRBJ2-3, the complete variable domain reads DVKVTQSSRYLVKRTGEKVFLECVQDMDHENMFWYRQDPGLGLRLIYFSYDVKMKEKGDIPEGYSVSREKKERFSLILESASTNQTSMYLCASGEVSGRTAGTQYFGPGTRLTVL.

The CDR3 is CASAPDRWNNQPQHF. CDR3 sequence (DNA): TGTGCCAGCGCCCCGGACAGGTGGAACAATCAGCCCCAGCATTTT. The chain carries TRBV27 and TRBJ1-5, with 7 bases aligning to TRBD1. This CDR3 region has 15 residues. After removal of 8 bases from V and 3 bases from J, the junction contained 10 bases not matched to a gene. Germline loops: CDR1 MNHEY, CDR2 SMNVEV (reference sequence).